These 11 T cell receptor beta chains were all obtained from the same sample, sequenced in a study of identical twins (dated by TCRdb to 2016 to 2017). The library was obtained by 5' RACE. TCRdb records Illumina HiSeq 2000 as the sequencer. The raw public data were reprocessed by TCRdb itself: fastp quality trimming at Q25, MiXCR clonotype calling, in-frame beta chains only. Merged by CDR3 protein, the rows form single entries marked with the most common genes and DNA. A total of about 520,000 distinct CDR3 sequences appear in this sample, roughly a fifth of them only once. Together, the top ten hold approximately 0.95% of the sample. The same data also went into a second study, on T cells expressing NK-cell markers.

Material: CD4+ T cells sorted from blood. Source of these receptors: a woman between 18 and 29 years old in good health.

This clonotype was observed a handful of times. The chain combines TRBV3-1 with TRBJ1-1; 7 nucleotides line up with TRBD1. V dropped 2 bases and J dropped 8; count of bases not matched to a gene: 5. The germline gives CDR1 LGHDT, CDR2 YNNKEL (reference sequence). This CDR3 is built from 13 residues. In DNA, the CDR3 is TGTGCCAGCAGCCAACTCCAGGGGGGAGAAGCTTTCTTT. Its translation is CASSQLQGGEAFF. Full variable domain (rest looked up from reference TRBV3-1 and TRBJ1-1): DTAVSQTPKYLVTQMGNDKSIKCEQNLGHDTMYWYKQDSKKFLKIMFSYNNKELIINETVPNRFSPKSPDKAHLNLHINSLELGDSAVYFCASSQLQGGEAFFGQGTRLTVV.

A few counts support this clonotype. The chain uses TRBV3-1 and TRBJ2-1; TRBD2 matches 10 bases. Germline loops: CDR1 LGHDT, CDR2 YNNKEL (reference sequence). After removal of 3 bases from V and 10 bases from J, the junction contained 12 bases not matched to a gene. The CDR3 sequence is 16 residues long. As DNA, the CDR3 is TGTGCCAGCAGCCACTGGACTAGCGGAAAACGTAGGGAGCAGTTCTTC. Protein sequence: CASSHWTSGKRREQFF.

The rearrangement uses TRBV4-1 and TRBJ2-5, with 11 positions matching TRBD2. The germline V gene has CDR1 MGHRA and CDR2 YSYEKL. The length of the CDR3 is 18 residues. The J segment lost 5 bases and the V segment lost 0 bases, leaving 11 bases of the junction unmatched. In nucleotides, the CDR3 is TGCGCCAGCAGCCAAGATCGTAATAGCGGGAGGGCTGGGGAGACCCAGTACTTC. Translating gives CASSQDRNSGRAGETQYF.

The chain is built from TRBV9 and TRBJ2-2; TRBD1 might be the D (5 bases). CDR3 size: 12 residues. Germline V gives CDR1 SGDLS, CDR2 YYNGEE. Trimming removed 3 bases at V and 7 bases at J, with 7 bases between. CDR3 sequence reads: CASSDRNGELFF. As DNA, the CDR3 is TGTGCCAGCAGCGACAGGAACGGGGAGCTGTTTTTT.

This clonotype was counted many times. The CDR3: CASLTGDRGAYGYTF. CDR3 nucleotide sequence: TGTGCCAGCCTCACCGGGGACAGGGGGGCCTATGGCTACACCTTC. The chain combines TRBV7-9 with TRBJ1-2, with 11 bases that match TRBD1. The germline V gene has CDR1 SEHNR and CDR2 FQNEAQ (reference sequence). V was pared by 8 bases and J by 4 bases, with 9 bases of the junction left unmatched. This CDR3 has 15 amino acids. The variable domain in full, completed from reference TRBV7-9 and TRBJ1-2, reads DTGVSQNPRHKITKRGQNVTFRCDPISEHNRLYWYRQTLGQGPEFLTYFQNEAQLEKSRLLSDRFSAERPKGSFSTLEIQRTEQGDSAMYLCASLTGDRGAYGYTFGSGTRLTVV.

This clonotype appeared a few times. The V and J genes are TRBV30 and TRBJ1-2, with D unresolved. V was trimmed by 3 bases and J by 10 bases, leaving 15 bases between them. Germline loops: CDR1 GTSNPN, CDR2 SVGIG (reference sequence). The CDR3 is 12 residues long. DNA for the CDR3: TGTGCCTGGAGGAGACGGCCTCAGGACTACACCTTC. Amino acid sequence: CAWRRRPQDYTF.

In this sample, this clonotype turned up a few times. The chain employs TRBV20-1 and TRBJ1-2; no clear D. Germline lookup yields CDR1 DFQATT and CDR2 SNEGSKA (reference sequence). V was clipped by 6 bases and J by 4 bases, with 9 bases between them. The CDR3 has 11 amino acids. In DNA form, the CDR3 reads TGCAGTGCAAGTCACAGCTATGGCTACACCTTC. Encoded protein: CSASHSYGYTF.

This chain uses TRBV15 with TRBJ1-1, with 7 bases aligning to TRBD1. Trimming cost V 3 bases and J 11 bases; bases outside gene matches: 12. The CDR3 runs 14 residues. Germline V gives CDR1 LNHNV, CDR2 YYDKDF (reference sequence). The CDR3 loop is CATSRLKGGGGAFF. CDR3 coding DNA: TGTGCCACCAGCAGGCTTAAAGGGGGCGGAGGGGCTTTCTTT.

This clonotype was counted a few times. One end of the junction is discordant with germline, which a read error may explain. CDR3 protein: CASSTGQVLDF. CDR3 coding DNA: TGTGCCAGCAGTACCGGACAGGTCCTAGATTTT. The J gene is TRBJ1-4, the V gene TRBV6-2 or TRBV6-3; TRBD1 matches at 7 bases. This CDR3 contains 11 residues. Germline V lookup: CDR1 MNHEY, CDR2 SVGEGT.

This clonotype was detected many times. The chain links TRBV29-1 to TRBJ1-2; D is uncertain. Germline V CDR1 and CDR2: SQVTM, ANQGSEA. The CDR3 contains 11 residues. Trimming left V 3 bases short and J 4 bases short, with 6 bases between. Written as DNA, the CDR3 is TGCAGCGTTGAGCCTGGCTATGGCTACACCTTC. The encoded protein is CSVEPGYGYTF.

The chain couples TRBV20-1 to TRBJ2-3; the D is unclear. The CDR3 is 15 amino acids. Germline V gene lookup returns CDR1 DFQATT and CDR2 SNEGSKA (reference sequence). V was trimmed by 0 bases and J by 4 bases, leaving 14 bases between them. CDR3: CSARDFRQEADTQYF. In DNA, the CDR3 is TGCAGTGCTAGAGATTTTCGACAAGAGGCAGATACGCAGTATTTT.